This section outlines one TCR beta chain sequence together with its context. V gave up 0 bases and J gave up 4 bases, with 13 bases separating them. Germline CDR1 reads SGHNT; CDR2 reads YYREEE (reference sequence). The CDR3 runs 15 residues. As originally analysed: It was from reference gene primer amplification that nucleated cell counts were estimated. Produced via immunoSEQ multiplex PCR; TCRdb's table is partial and in-frame only. The DNA gave D and trimming, while V, J and clone size come from that table. Here the sample spans 110,000 to 150,000 clones, 65% to 85% being singletons. The data belong to a study of blood T cell repertoires in COVID-19. Study details: COVID-19 samples, acute and convalescent, were from the United States, Italy and Spain. From T cells, B-cell-depleted T cells, or PBMCs came the material, which was cDNA or gDNA.

V is TRBV5-4 and J is TRBJ2-5; D may be TRBD1 (8 bases). Sequenced sample: peripheral blood. The clonotype originates from a woman between 55 and 75 years old with acute or convalescent COVID-19. CDR3 in DNA: TGTGCCAGCAGCTTGGTGCACAGGGGGGGAGAGACCCAGTACTTC. Its protein product is CASSLVHRGGETQYF.